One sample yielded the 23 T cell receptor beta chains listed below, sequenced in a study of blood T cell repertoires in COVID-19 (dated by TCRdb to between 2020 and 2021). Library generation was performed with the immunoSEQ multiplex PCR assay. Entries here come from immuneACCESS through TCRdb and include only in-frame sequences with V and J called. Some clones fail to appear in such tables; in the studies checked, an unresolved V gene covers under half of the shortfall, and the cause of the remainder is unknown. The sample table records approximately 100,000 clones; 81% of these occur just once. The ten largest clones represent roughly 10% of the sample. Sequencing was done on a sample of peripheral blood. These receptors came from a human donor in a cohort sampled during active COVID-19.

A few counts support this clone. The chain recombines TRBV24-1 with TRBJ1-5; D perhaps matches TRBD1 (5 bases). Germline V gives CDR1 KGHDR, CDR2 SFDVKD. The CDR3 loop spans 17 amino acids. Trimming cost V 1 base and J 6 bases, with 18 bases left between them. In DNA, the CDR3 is TGTGCCACCAGTGATTTAGGGGCCCTACCCTTGGGTCAGCCCCAGCATTTT. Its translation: CATSDLGALPLGQPQHF.

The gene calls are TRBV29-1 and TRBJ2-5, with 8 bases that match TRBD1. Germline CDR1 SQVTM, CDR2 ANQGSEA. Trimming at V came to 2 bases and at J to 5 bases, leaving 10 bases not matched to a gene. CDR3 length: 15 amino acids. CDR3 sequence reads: CSVEPQGARGETQYF. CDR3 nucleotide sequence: TGCAGCGTTGAACCCCAGGGGGCGCGTGGGGAGACCCAGTACTTC.

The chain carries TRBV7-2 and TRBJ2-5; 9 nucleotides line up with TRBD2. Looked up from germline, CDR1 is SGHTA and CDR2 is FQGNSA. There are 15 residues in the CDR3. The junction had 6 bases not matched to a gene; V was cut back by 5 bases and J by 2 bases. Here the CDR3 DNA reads TGTGCCAGCAGCCTATCTAGCGGGAAGCAAGAGACCCAGTACTTC. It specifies CASSLSSGKQETQYF.

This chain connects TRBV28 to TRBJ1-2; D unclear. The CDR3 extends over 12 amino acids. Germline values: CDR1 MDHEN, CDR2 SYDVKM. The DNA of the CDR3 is TGTGCGGCGGGTTACGTCGTCGGGGGCTACACCTTC. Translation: CAAGYVVGGYTF.

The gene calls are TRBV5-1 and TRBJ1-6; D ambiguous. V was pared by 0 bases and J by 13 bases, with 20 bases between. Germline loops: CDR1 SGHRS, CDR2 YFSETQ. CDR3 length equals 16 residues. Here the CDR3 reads CASSLAAVGGTSPLHF. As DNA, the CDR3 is TGCGCCAGCAGCTTGGCCGCGGTAGGTGGTACTTCTCCCCTCCACTTT.

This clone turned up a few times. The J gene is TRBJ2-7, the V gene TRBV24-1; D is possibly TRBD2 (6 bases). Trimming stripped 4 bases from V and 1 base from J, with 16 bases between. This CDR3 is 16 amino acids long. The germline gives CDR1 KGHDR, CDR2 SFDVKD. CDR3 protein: CATSDPGSGGSYEQYF. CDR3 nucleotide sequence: TGTGCCACCAGTGACCCCGGTAGTGGGGGGTCCTACGAGCAGTACTTC.

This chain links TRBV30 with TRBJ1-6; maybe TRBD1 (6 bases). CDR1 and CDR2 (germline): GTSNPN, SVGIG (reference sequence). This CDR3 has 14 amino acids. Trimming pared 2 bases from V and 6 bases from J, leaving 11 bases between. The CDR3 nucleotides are TGTGCCTGGAGTCCCTGGACAGCTAATTCACCCCTCCACTTT. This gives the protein CAWSPWTANSPLHF.

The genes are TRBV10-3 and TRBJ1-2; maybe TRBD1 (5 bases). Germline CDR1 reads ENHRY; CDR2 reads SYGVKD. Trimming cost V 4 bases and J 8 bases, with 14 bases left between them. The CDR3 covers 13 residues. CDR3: CAISVKGLEGYTF. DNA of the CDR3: TGTGCCATCAGTGTTAAGGGGTTGGAGGGCTACACCTTC.

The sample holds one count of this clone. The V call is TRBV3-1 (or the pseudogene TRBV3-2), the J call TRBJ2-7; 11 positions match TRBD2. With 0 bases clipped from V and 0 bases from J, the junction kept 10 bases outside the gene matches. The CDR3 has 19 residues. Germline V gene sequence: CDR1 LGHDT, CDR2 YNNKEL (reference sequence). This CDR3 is CASSQDPDLAGGSSYEQYF. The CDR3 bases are TGTGCCAGCAGCCAAGACCCGGATTTAGCGGGAGGGAGCTCCTACGAGCAGTACTTC.

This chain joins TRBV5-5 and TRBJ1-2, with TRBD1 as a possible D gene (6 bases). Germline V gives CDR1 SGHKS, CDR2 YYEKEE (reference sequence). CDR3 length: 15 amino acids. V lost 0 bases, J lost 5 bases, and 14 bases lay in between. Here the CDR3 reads CASSLGRGAPYGYTF. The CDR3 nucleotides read TGTGCCAGCAGCTTGGGCCGGGGGGCGCCGTATGGCTACACCTTC.

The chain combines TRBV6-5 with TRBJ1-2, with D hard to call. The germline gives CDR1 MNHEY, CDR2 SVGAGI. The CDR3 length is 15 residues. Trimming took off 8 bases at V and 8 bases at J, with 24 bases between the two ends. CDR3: CASVRSFAALGGYTF. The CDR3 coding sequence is TGTGCCAGCGTAAGAAGTTTTGCAGCCCTCGGGGGCTACACCTTC.

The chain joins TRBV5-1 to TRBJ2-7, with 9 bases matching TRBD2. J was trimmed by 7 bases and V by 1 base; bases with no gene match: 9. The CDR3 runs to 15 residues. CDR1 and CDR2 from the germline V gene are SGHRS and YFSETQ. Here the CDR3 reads CASSLRGRGGEEQYF. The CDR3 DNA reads TGCGCCAGCAGCTTGAGGGGGCGGGGGGGAGAAGAGCAGTACTTC.

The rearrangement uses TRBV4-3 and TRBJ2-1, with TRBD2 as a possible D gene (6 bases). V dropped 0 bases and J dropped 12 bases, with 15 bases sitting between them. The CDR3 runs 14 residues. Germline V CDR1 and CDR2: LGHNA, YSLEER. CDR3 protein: CASSQESGDLMQFF. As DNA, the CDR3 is TGCGCCAGCAGCCAAGAGTCGGGAGACTTGATGCAGTTCTTC.

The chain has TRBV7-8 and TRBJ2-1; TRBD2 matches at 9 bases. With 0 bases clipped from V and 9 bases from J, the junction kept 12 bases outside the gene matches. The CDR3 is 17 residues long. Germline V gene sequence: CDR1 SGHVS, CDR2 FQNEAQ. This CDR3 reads CASSLARLAGPLTEQFF. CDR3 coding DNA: TGTGCCAGCAGCTTAGCGCGGCTAGCGGGACCATTAACTGAGCAGTTCTTC.

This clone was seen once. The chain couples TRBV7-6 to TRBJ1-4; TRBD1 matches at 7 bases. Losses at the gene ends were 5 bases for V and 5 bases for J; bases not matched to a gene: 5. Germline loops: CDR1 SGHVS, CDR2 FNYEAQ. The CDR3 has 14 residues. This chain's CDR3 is CASSTTGENEKLFF. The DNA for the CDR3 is TGTGCCAGCAGCACAACAGGGGAGAATGAAAAACTGTTTTTT.

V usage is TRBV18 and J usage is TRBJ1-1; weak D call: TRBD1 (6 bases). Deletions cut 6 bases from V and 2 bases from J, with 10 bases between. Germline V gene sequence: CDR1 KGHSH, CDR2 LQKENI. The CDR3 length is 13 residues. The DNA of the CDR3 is TGTGCCAGCTCTTCAGGGGTTAACACTGAAGCTTTCTTT. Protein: CASSSGVNTEAFF.

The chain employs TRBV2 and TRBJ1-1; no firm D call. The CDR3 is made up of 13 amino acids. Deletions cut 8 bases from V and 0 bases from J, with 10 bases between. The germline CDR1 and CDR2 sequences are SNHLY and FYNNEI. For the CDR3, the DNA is TGTGCCAGCCAACTGCTTGTGAACACTGAAGCTTTCTTT. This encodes CASQLLVNTEAFF. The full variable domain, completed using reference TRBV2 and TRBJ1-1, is EPEVTQTPSHQVTQMGQEVILRCVPISNHLYFYWYRQILGQKVEFLVSFYNNEISEKSEIFDDQFSVERPDGSNFTLKIRSTKLEDSAMYFCASQLLVNTEAFFGQGTRLTVV.

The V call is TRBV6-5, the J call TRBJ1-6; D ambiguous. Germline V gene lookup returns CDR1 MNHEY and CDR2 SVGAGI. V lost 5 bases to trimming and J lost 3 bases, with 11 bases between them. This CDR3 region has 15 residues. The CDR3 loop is CASSTTDNYNSPLHF. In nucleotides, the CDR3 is TGTGCCAGCAGTACAACAGATAACTATAATTCACCCCTCCACTTT.

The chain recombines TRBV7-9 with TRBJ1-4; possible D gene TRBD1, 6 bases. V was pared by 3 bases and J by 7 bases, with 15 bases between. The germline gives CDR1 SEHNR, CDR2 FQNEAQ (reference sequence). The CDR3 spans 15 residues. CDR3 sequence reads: CASSFLQGVVEKLFF. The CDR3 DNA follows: TGTGCCAGCAGCTTTTTACAGGGTGTGGTTGAAAAACTGTTTTTT.

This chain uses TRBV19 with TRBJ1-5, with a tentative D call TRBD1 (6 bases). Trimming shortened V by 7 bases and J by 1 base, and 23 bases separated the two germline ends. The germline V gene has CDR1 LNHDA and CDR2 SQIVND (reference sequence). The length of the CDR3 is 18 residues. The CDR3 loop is CASNKPDAQGLSNQPQHF. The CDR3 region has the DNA TGTGCCAGTAATAAACCTGACGCACAGGGTTTGAGCAATCAGCCCCAGCATTTT.

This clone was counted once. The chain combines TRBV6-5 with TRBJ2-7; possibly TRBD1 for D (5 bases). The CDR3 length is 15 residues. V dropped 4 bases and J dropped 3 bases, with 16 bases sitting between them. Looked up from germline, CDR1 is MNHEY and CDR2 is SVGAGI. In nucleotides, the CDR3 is TGTGCCAGCAGTTCTGTCCCAGGGAAAGGCTACGAGCAGTACTTC. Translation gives CASSSVPGKGYEQYF.

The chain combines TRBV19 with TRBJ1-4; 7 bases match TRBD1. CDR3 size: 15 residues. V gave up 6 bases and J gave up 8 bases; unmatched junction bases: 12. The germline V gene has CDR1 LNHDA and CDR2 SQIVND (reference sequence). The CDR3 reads CASSPDRVLDEKLFF. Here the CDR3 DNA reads TGTGCCAGTAGCCCTGACAGGGTCCTTGACGAAAAACTGTTTTTT.

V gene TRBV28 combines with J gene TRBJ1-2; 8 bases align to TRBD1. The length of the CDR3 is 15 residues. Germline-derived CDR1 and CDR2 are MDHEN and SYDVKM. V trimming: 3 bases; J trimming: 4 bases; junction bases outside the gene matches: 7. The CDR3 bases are TGTGCCAGCAGTTTCGGGACAGGTATTACCTATGGCTACACCTTC. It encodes CASSFGTGITYGYTF.